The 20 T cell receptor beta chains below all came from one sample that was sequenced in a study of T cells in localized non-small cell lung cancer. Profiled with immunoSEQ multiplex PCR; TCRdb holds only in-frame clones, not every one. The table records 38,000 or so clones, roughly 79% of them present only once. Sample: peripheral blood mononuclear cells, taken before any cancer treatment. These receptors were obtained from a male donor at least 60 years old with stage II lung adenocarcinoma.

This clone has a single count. The CDR3 DNA reads TGTGCCAGTAGCCTCTGGACGGAGAACACCGGGGAGCTGTTTTTT. This sequence encodes CASSLWTENTGELFF. The gene calls are TRBV19 and TRBJ2-2; D ambiguous. V dropped 6 bases and J dropped 1 base, with 12 bases sitting between them. This CDR3 spans 15 amino acids. Germline CDR1 reads LNHDA; CDR2 reads SQIVND (reference sequence).

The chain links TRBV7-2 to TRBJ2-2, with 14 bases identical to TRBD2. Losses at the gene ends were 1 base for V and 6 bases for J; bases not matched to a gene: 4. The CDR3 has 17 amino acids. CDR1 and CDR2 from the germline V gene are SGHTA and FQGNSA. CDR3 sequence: CASSLGGLAGVAGELFF. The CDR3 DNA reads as TGTGCCAGCAGCTTAGGGGGACTAGCGGGAGTTGCCGGGGAGCTGTTTTTT.

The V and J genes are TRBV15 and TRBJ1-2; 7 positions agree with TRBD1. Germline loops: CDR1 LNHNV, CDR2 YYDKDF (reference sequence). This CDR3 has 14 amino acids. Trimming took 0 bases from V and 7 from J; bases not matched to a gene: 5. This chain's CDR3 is CATSRDLTGSGYTF. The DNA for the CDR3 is TGTGCCACCAGCAGAGATCTGACAGGGAGTGGCTACACCTTC.

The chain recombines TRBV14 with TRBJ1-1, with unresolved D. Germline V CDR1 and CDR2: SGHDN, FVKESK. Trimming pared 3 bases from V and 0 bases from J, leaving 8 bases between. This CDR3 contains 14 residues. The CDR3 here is CASSQSLMNTEAFF. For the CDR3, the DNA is TGTGCCAGCAGCCAGAGCCTCATGAACACTGAAGCTTTCTTT.

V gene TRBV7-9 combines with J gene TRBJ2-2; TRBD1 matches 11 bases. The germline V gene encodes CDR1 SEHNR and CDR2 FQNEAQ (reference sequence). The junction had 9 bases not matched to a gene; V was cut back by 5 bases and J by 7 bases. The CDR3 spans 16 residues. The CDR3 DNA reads TGTGCCAGCAGCCCCACAGGGACAGGGGGAGACGGGGAGCTGTTTTTT. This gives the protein CASSPTGTGGDGELFF.

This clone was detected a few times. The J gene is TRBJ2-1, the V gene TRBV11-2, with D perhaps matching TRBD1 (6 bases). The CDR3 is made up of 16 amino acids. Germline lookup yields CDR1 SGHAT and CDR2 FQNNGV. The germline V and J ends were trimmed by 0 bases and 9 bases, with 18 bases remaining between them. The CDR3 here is CASSLDGGLGASEQFF. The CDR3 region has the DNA TGTGCCAGCAGCTTAGATGGGGGCCTAGGGGCCTCTGAGCAGTTCTTC. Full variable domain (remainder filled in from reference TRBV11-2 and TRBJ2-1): EAGVAQSPRYKIIEKRQSVAFWCNPISGHATLYWYQQILGQGPKLLIQFQNNGVVDDSQLPKDRFSAERLKGVDSTLKIQPAKLEDSAVYLCASSLDGGLGASEQFFGPGTRLTVL.

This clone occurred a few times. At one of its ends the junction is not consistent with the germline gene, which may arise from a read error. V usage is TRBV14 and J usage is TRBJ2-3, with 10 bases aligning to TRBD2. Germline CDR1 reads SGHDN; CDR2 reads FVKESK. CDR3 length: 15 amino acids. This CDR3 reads CASTQPGLATDTQYF. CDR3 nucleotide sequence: TGTGCCAGCACCCAACCGGGACTAGCGACAGATACGCAGTATTTT.

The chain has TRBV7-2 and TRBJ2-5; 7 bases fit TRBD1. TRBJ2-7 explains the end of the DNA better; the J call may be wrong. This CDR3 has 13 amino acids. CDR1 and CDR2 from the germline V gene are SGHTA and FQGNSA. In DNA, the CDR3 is TGTGCCAGCAGCCAAGGGGGCGGGTACGAGCAGTACTTC. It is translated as CASSQGGGYEQYF.

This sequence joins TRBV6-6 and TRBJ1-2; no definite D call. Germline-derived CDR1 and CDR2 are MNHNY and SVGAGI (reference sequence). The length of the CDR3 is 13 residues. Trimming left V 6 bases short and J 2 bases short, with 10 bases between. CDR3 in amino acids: CASSRGRNYGYTF. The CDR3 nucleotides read TGTGCCAGCAGCCGCGGACGGAACTATGGCTACACCTTC.

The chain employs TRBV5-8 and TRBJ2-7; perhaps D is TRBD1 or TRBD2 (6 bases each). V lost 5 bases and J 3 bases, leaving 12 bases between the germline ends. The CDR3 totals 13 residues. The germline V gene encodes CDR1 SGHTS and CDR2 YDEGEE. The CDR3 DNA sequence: TGTGCCAGCAGGGCCGGGGGCTACTACGAGCAGTACTTC. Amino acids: CASRAGGYYEQYF. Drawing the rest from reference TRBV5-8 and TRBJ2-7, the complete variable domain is EAGVTQSPTHLIKTRGQQATLRCSPISGHTSVYWYQQALGLGLQFLLWYDEGEERNRGNFPPRFSGRQFPNYSSELNVNALELEDSALYLCASRAGGYYEQYFGPGTRLTVT.

CDR3 nucleotide sequence: TGTGCCAGCAGCCTCGCCGGGACAGGGACCCAGTACTTC. Its protein is CASSLAGTGTQYF. V gene TRBV7-2 combines with J gene TRBJ2-5; 8 bases match TRBD1. Germline trimming cut 5 bases from V and 7 bases from J; bases unmatched to any gene: 6. In germline, CDR1 is SGHTA, CDR2 FQGNSA. This CDR3 comprises 13 residues.

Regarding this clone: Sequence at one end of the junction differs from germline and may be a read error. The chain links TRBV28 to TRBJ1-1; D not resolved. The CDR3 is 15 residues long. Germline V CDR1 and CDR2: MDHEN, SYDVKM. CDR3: CTSWSAGAAYTEAFF. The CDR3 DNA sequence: TGTACCAGCTGGTCGGCCGGAGCGGCTTACACTGAAGCTTTCTTT.

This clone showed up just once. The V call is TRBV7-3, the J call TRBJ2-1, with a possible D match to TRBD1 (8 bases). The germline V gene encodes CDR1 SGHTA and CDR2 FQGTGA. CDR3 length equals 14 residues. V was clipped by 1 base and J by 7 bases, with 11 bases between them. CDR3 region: CASSLNRGGNEQFF. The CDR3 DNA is TGTGCCAGCAGCTTAAACAGGGGGGGAAATGAGCAGTTCTTC.

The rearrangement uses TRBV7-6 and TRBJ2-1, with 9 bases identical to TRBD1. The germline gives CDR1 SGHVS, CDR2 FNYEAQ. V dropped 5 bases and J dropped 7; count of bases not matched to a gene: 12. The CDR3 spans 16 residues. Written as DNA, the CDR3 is TGTGCCAGCAGCCTCCTAACAGGGGGCGCCGGGAATGAGCAGTTCTTC. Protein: CASSLLTGGAGNEQFF. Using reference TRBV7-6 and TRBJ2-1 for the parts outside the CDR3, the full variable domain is GAGVSQSPRYKVTKRGQDVALRCDPISGHVSLYWYRQALGQGPEFLTYFNYEAQQDKSGLPNDRFSAERPEGSISTLTIQRTEQRDSAMYRCASSLLTGGAGNEQFFGPGTRLTVL.

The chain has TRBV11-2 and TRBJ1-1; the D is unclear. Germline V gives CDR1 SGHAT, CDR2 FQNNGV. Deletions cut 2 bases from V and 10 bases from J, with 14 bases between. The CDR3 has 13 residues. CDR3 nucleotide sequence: TGTGCCAGCAGCTTAACCGACACCCCGCGAGCTTTCTTT. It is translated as CASSLTDTPRAFF.

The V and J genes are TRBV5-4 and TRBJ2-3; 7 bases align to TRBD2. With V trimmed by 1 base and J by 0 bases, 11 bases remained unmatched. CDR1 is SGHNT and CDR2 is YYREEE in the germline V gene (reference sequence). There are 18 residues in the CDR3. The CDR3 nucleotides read TGTGCCAGCAGCTTGAAAGTAGCGAGCGGGGCTAGCACAGATACGCAGTATTTT. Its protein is CASSLKVASGASTDTQYF.

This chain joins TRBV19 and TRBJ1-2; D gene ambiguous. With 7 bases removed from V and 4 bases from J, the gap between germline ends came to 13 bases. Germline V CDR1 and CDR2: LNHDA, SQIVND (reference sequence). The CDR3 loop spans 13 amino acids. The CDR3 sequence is CASTPRVGYGYTF. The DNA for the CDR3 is TGTGCCAGTACCCCGAGGGTAGGCTATGGCTACACCTTC.

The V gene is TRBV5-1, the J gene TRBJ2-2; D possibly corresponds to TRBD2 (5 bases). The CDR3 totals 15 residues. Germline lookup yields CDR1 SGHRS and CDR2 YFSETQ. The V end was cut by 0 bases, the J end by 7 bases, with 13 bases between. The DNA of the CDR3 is TGCGCCAGCAGCTTGGTGGTCAGCGGAGACGGGGAGCTGTTTTTT. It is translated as CASSLVVSGDGELFF. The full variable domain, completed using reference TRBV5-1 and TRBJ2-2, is KAGVTQTPRYLIKTRGQQVTLSCSPISGHRSVSWYQQTPGQGLQFLFEYFSETQRNKGNFPGRFSGRQFSNSRSEMNVSTLELGDSALYLCASSLVVSGDGELFFGEGSRLTVL.

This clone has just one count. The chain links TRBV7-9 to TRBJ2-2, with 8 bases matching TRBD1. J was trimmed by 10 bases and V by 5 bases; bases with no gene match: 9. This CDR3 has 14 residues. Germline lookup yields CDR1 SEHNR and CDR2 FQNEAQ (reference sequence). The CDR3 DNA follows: TGTGCCAGCAGCCGATTCCAGGGGGCGGAGGAGCTGTTTTTT. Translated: CASSRFQGAEELFF.

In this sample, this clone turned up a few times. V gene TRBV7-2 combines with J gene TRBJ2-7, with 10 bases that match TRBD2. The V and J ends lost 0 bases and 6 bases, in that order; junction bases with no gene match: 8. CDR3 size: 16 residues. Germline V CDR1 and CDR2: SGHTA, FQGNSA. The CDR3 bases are TGTGCCAGCAGCTTAGCGTTCACTAGCGGGGCGACCGAGCAGTACTTC. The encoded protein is CASSLAFTSGATEQYF.